The 23 T cell receptor beta chains presented below share a single source sample, sequenced in a study of T cells in Graves' hyperthyroidism and ophthalmopathy. The investigators amplified TCR beta CDR3 regions from RNA transcripts. The HTBI primer set drove a first-round RT-PCR of the TCR CDR3. TCRdb recomputed calls from the multiplex PCR reads with MiXCR, one row per CDR3 protein. The data contain hundreds of thousands of distinct CDR3 sequences, approximately 15% of them singletons. Source material: blood. The receptor source for this set is a woman in her thirties or forties with Graves' ophthalmopathy.

Concerning this clonotype: A read error may be the cause here, since a much bigger clone is one base away. The rearrangement joins TRBV18 to TRBJ2-5; tentative D call: TRBD2 (5 bases). This CDR3 comprises 17 residues. The germline V and J ends were trimmed by 1 base and 4 bases, with 19 bases remaining between them. Germline V gives CDR1 KGHSH, CDR2 LQKENI. The CDR3 DNA reads as TGTGCCAGCTCACCACTTGTCTCGAGCTTAGGAGGAGAGACCCAGTACTTC. Translation gives CASSPLVSSLGGETQYF.

On this clonotype: Being one base from a much bigger clone, this may be a read error. The V call is TRBV10-3, the J call TRBJ1-2; D ambiguous. The CDR3 totals 16 residues. The germline gives CDR1 ENHRY, CDR2 SYGVKD. Trimming took off 4 bases at V and 8 bases at J, with 23 bases between the two ends. The CDR3 here is CAISGALQTVTGGYTF. For the CDR3, the DNA is TGTGCCATCAGTGGGGCTCTGCAGACGGTAACCGGAGGCTACACCTTC.

This clonotype was picked up many times. The chain links TRBV20-1 to TRBJ1-5, with 10 bases lining up with TRBD1. V was pared by 5 bases and J by 3 bases, with 10 bases of the junction left unmatched. The CDR3 covers 16 residues. From germline, CDR1 is DFQATT and CDR2 SNEGSKA (reference sequence). The CDR3 sequence: CSAYSGQGVPNQPQHF. In DNA, the CDR3 is TGCAGTGCTTATTCTGGACAGGGGGTGCCCAATCAGCCCCAGCATTTT.

The genes are TRBV15 and TRBJ2-2, with 7 nucleotides matching TRBD2. V trimming: 4 bases; J trimming: 0 bases; junction bases outside the gene matches: 5. Germline V CDR1 and CDR2: LNHNV, YYDKDF (reference sequence). The CDR3 totals 16 residues. This CDR3 is CATSTLTSANTGELFF. The CDR3 DNA is TGTGCCACCAGCACCCTAACTAGCGCGAACACCGGGGAGCTGTTTTTT.

This clonotype was found many times. The DNA of the CDR3 is TGCGCCAGCAGCCGGGACAGCAATGAAAAACTGTTTTTT. Its translation: CASSRDSNEKLFF. The chain carries TRBV10-1 and TRBJ1-4; the match to TRBD1 covers 7 bases. Unmatched junction bases numbered 3, after V lost 6 bases and J lost 5 bases. The germline V gene has CDR1 WNHNN and CDR2 SYGVQD (reference sequence). The CDR3 length is 13 residues.

The genes are TRBV20-1 and TRBJ1-3; D is ambiguous. The CDR3 has 15 amino acids. In germline, CDR1 is DFQATT, CDR2 SNEGSKA (reference sequence). The V end was cut by 3 bases, the J end by 0 bases, with 12 bases between. CDR3 sequence: CSASSDGASGNTIYF. The CDR3 bases are TGCAGTGCTAGCTCTGACGGCGCCTCTGGAAACACCATATATTTT.

A few counts support this clonotype. This sequence joins TRBV20-1 and TRBJ2-7; D remains unclear. V lost 6 bases, J lost 5 bases, and 17 bases lay in between. The CDR3 is 13 amino acids. Germline CDR1 DFQATT, CDR2 SNEGSKA (reference sequence). CDR3 DNA: TGCAGTGCCCCGGGCACTAACGGTGACGAGCAGTACTTC. Its translation: CSAPGTNGDEQYF.

This clonotype has at least ten counts. CDR3 protein: CASIVRTGPKHNEQFF. The DNA of the CDR3 is TGTGCCAGCATAGTTAGGACAGGGCCTAAACACAATGAGCAGTTCTTC. The chain combines TRBV7-9 with TRBJ2-1; 8 nucleotides align to TRBD1. V lost 7 bases and J lost 5; bases outside the gene matches: 13. CDR1 SEHNR and CDR2 FQNEAQ come from the germline V gene (reference sequence). The CDR3 spans 16 residues.

This clonotype has just a few counts. V gene TRBV6-5 combines with J gene TRBJ1-1; D not resolved. V lost 0 bases and J 1 base, leaving 12 bases between the germline ends. The germline gives CDR1 MNHEY, CDR2 SVGAGI. The CDR3 runs 16 residues. The CDR3 region is CASSYSTTGTNTEAFF. CDR3 nucleotide sequence: TGTGCCAGCAGTTACTCGACTACGGGCACGAACACTGAAGCTTTCTTT.

This clonotype appeared many times. The V call is TRBV6-1, the J call TRBJ1-5; D might be TRBD1 (6 bases). From germline, CDR1 is MNHNS and CDR2 SASEGT. CDR3 length: 19 amino acids. With 7 bases removed from V and 7 bases from J, the gap between germline ends came to 32 bases. CDR3 nucleotide sequence: TGTGCCAGCACCTACTTGGTGGATTTAAGGACAGTGGTCGGGCAGCCCCAGCATTTT. It specifies CASTYLVDLRTVVGQPQHF.

Regarding this clonotype: A much larger clone lies a single base off, so this may be a read error. The chain uses TRBV5-1 and TRBJ1-4; no firm D call. CDR3 size: 15 residues. In germline, CDR1 is SGHRS, CDR2 YFSETQ. As DNA, the CDR3 is TGCGCCAGCAGCGGACGGCCCGGAGCTAATGAAAAACCGTTTTTT. It is translated as CASSGRPGANEKPFF. The variable domain in full, completed from reference TRBV5-1 and TRBJ1-4, reads KAGVTQTPRYLIKTRGQQVTLSCSPISGHRSVSWYQQTPGQGLQFLFEYFSETQRNKGNFPGRFSGRQFSNSRSEMNVSTLELGDSALYLCASSGRPGANEKPFFGSGTQLSVL.

This clonotype was seen repeatedly, ten times or more. The chain links TRBV11-2 to TRBJ1-1, with a weak D call TRBD1 (5 bases). CDR3 length equals 15 residues. V lost 6 bases and J lost 0, with 14 bases in between. The germline V gene encodes CDR1 SGHAT and CDR2 FQNNGV. The CDR3 nucleotides read TGTGCCAGCAGGATACTTGGACATATGAACACTGAAGCTTTCTTT. Translating gives CASRILGHMNTEAFF.

A note on this clonotype: This may arise from a read error, as a much more abundant clone is one base away. This rearrangement joins TRBV11-2 to TRBJ1-1; D remains ambiguous. The CDR3 spans 13 residues. From germline, CDR1 is SGHAT and CDR2 FQNNGV. CDR3 sequence: CANSFSMNTEAFF. DNA of the CDR3: TGTGCCAACAGCTTTTCAATGAACACTGAAGCTTTCTTT.

This clonotype was picked up many times. The chain is built from TRBV11-2 and TRBJ1-1, with a weak D call TRBD1 (6 bases). This CDR3 spans 14 amino acids. Between the trimmed V and J ends, which lost 0 bases and 7 bases, there was a span of 12 bases. Germline assignment: CDR1 SGHAT and CDR2 FQNNGV. The CDR3 region is CASSLEVRGVEAFF. CDR3 bases: TGTGCCAGCAGCTTAGAGGTCAGGGGAGTTGAAGCTTTCTTT. Supplemented by reference TRBV11-2 and TRBJ1-1, the full variable domain reads EAGVAQSPRYKIIEKRQSVAFWCNPISGHATLYWYQQILGQGPKLLIQFQNNGVVDDSQLPKDRFSAERLKGVDSTLKIQPAKLEDSAVYLCASSLEVRGVEAFFGQGTRLTVV.

This rearrangement joins TRBV20-1 to TRBJ1-1; perhaps TRBD1 as D (5 bases). This CDR3 is built from 12 residues. Germline values: CDR1 DFQATT, CDR2 SNEGSKA (reference sequence). V lost 2 bases and J lost 6, with 10 bases in between. CDR3 amino acids: CSARLRGPEAFF. The CDR3 bases are TGCAGTGCTAGATTAAGGGGTCCTGAAGCTTTCTTT.

This clonotype was recorded a few times. This chain connects TRBV3-1 to TRBJ2-7; D gene unclear. Germline CDR1 is LGHDT and CDR2 is YNNKEL (reference sequence). The CDR3 totals 13 residues. V was cut by 0 bases and J by 9 bases, with 12 bases left in between. CDR3 in DNA: TGTGCCAGCAGCCAAGACCCAACGATTGGGCAGTACTTC. It translates to CASSQDPTIGQYF.

This clonotype was seen repeatedly, ten times or more. This chain joins TRBV13 and TRBJ2-5, with a tentative D call TRBD2 (6 bases). The V end lost 8 bases, the J end lost 2 bases, and 15 bases lay between the germline ends. This CDR3 region has 14 residues. Per germline, CDR1 PRHDT and CDR2 FYEKMQ (reference sequence). CDR3 DNA sequence: TGTGCCAGCGGACCGGGGGAGGAACAAGAGACCCAGTACTTC. Residues: CASGPGEEQETQYF. Complete variable domain (other parts from reference TRBV13 and TRBJ2-5): AAGVIQSPRHLIKEKRETATLKCYPIPRHDTVYWYQQGPGQDPQFLISFYEKMQSDKGSIPDRFSAQQFSDYHSELNMSSLELGDSALYFCASGPGEEQETQYFGPGTRLLVL.

The chain has TRBV30 and TRBJ1-3, with D perhaps TRBD1 (5 bases). CDR3 length equals 16 residues. V shed 0 bases and J shed 4 bases, with 16 bases lying between them. CDR1 is GTSNPN, CDR2 SVGIG, per germline (reference sequence). This chain's CDR3 is CAWSVRGTRTGNTIYF. CDR3 DNA sequence: TGTGCCTGGAGTGTACGCGGGACCCGGACCGGAAACACCATATATTTT.

This clonotype was observed at least ten times. V is TRBV18 and J is TRBJ2-1; a weak D match, TRBD2 (6 bases). The V gene lost 3 bases and the J gene lost 12 bases, with 12 bases spanning the gap. CDR1 KGHSH and CDR2 LQKENI come from the germline V gene. This CDR3 is built from 12 residues. CDR3 residues: CASSPGGSGQFF. In DNA form, the CDR3 reads TGTGCCAGCTCACCCGGTGGTAGCGGGCAGTTCTTC.

The V and J genes are TRBV6-1 and TRBJ2-1; 8 bases fit TRBD1. The CDR3 consists of 13 residues. Germline loops: CDR1 MNHNS, CDR2 SASEGT. V dropped 9 bases and J dropped 10; count of bases not matched to a gene: 11. The CDR3 region is CARVGTGIDEQFF. Written as DNA, the CDR3 is TGTGCCAGGGTCGGGACAGGAATCGACGAGCAGTTCTTC.

This clonotype was detected only a few times. The chain couples TRBV6-1 to TRBJ1-6; D may be TRBD1 (5 bases). This CDR3 region has 18 residues. Trimming cost V 5 bases and J 7 bases, with 24 bases left between them. Looked up from germline, CDR1 is MNHNS and CDR2 is SASEGT. CDR3 in amino acids: CASSYPGRGAGKNSPLHF. For the CDR3, the DNA is TGTGCCAGCAGTTACCCCGGCCGGGGCGCGGGGAAAAATTCACCCCTCCACTTT.

This clonotype was seen many times. The J gene is TRBJ2-7, the V gene TRBV7-2; no definite D call. The CDR3 runs 16 residues. The V gene's germline CDR1 is SGHTA and CDR2 FQGNSA. Deletions cut 1 base from V and 6 bases from J, with 19 bases between. Written as DNA, the CDR3 is TGTGCCAGCAGCTTAGTGGGCAGCGTACTTGTCGGCGAGCAGTACTTC. Amino acids: CASSLVGSVLVGEQYF.

This chain joins TRBV6-5 and TRBJ2-5; D not resolved. V dropped 0 bases and J dropped 3 bases, with 17 bases sitting between them. In germline, CDR1 is MNHEY, CDR2 SVGAGI. The CDR3 has 17 residues. CDR3 sequence reads: CASSYSTLRTLKETQYF. The CDR3 DNA reads as TGTGCCAGCAGTTACTCGACCCTCAGGACCTTAAAAGAGACCCAGTACTTC.